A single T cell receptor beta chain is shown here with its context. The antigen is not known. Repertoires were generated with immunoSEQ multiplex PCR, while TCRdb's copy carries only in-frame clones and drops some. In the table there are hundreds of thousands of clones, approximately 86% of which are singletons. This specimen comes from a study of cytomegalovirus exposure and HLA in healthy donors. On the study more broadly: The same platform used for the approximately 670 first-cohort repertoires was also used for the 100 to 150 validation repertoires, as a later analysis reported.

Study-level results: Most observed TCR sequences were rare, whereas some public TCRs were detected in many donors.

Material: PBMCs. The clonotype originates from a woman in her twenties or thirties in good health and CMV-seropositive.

CDR3 coding DNA: TGTGCCAGCAGCTTGTCGCGGGAGCAGTACTTC. Protein product: CASSLSREQYF. This chain connects TRBV5-4 to TRBJ2-7; D is unresolved. This CDR3 is built from 11 residues. V gave up 1 base and J gave up 7 bases, with 6 bases separating them. Per germline, CDR1 SGHNT and CDR2 YYREEE (reference sequence).